Sequencing of this T cell receptor (beta chain) was carried out in a study of T cells after yellow fever vaccination. Study background: With SMART-Seq v4 Ultra Low Input, the fractions containing low cell numbers were prepared.

V lost 0 bases to trimming and J lost 3 bases, with 5 bases between them. There are 13 residues in the CDR3. The germline V gene encodes CDR1 SGHRS and CDR2 YFSETQ. 5'RACE template switching added a universal primer site and UMIs to TCR cDNA. TCRdb re-called the 5' RACE reads with MiXCR, one entry per CDR3 protein. The sample includes 300,000 to 400,000 distinct CDR3 sequences, 8.5% to 10% of them seen just once. The sequence derives from a man aged 18 to 35 who received the YFV17D yellow fever vaccine. V usage is TRBV5-1 and J usage is TRBJ2-3; D perhaps matches TRBD1 (5 bases). Material: PBMCs, obtained on the day of the first yellow fever vaccination. CDR3 loop: CASSLGQTDTQYF. The CDR3 bases are TGCGCCAGCAGCTTGGGACAGACAGATACGCAGTATTTT.